This T cell receptor beta chain was recorded in a study of OX40 agonist ivuxolimab in advanced cancers. In the study overall: Recorded diagnoses for dose-escalation patients were hepatocellular carcinoma, melanoma, renal cell or head and neck cancer.

Only in-frame clones appear in the TCRdb table, and some are missing; sequencing was by immunoSEQ multiplex PCR. This table has approximately 76,000 clones, around 88% appearing once. Between the trimmed V and J ends, which lost 5 bases and 3 bases, there was a span of 14 bases. The CDR3 length is 14 residues. Germline V gene lookup returns CDR1 MNHNY and CDR2 SVGAGI (reference sequence). The TCR comes from an adult with an advanced solid tumor such as melanoma, head and neck, liver or kidney cancer. The input for sequencing was CD4+ or CD8+ T cells sorted from blood, taken in a trial of the OX40 agonist ivuxolimab. The genes are TRBV6-6 and TRBJ2-7; D is uncertain. CDR3 DNA sequence: TGTGCCAGCAGTAAGGACCGACTGGACTACGAGCAGTACTTC. As protein: CASSKDRLDYEQYF.